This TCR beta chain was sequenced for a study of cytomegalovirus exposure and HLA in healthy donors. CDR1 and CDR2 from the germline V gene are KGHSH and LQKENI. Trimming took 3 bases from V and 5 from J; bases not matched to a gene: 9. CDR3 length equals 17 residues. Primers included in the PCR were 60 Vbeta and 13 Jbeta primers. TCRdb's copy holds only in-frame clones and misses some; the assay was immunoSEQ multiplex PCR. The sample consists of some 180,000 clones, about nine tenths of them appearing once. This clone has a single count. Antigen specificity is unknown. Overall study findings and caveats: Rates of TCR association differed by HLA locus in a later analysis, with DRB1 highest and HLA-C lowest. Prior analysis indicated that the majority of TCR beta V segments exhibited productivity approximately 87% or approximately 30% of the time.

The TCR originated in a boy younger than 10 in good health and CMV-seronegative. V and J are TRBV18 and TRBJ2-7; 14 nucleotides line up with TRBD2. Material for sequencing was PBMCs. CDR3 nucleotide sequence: TGTGCCAGCTCACCGACGCTCGGGACTAGCGGGAGAAACGAGCAGTACTTC. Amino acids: CASSPTLGTSGRNEQYF.